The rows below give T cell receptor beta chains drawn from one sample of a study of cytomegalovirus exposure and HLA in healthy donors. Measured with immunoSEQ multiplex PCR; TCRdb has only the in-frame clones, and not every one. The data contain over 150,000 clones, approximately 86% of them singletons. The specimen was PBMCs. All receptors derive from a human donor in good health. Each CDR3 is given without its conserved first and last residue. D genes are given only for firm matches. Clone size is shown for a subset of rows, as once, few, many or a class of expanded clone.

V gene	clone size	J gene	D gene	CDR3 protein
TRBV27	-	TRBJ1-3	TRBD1	ASRRTGAGNTIY
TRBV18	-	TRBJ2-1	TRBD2	ASSPTSGRFGEQF
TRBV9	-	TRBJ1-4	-	ASSVVPESANEKLF
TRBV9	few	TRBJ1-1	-	ASGATVNPNTEAF
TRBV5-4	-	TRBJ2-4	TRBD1	ASSLDRQGAAKNIQY
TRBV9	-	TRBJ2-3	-	ASSVDQGRNTQY
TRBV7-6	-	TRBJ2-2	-	ASSAGNTGELF
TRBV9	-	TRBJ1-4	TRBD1	ASSARTGGLVNEKLF
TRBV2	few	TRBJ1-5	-	ASSEAGHTPQH
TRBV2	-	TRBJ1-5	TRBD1	ASSQQGDQPQH
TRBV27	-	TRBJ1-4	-	ASSLGRPNEKLL
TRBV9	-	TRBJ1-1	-	ASSVAGGLGTEAF
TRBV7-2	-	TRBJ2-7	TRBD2	ASSLDSGGLYEQY
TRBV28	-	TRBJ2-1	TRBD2	ASRLAGVNEQF
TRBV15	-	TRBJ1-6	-	ATSGSVIPGTYNSPLH
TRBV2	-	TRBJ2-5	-	ASIKGGKTQY
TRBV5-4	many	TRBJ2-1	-	ASSSNLGSTEQF
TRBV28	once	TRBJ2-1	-	ASSYSTLEQF
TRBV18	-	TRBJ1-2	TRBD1	ASSPGQAFEYGYT
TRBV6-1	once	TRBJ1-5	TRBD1	ASSDDRALGQPQH
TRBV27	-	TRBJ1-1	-	ASSLSRLQRRNTEAF
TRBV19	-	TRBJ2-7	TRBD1	ASSIGTGLYEQY
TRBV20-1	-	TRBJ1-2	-	SATDSYGYT
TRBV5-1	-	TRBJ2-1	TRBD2	ASRKTPGLDYNEQF
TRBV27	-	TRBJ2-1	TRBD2	ASSSSGRYNEQF
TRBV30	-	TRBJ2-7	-	AWSRTLEQY
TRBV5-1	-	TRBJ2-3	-	ASSLGLQVTTDTQY
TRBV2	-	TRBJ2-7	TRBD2	ASSRGLAGGRAEQY
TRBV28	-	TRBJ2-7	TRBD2	ASYGPSGRVYEQY